This TCR beta chain was observed in a study of blood T cell repertoires in COVID-19. Study background: From the United States, Italy and Spain came samples of acute and convalescent COVID-19.

Seattle researchers signed up patients amid active infection and tracked them longitudinally. Germline V CDR1 and CDR2: SGHNT, YENEEA. The CDR3 runs 12 residues. With 11 bases clipped from V and 6 bases from J, the junction kept 8 bases outside the gene matches. Only in-frame clones appear in the TCRdb table, and some are missing; sequencing was by immunoSEQ multiplex PCR. The sample includes roughly 500,000 clones, 75% to 90% of them seen just once. The receptor was derived from a man aged 18-30 years with COVID-19, enrolled during active disease. The material sequenced was peripheral blood. V usage is TRBV11-3 and J usage is TRBJ2-7; TRBD2 aligns across 9 bases. The CDR3 DNA sequence: TGTGCCTGCGCCGGGACTAGCCGCGAGCAGTACTTC. Translation: CACAGTSREQYF. Filled out from reference TRBV11-3 and TRBJ2-7, the complete variable domain reads EAGVVQSPRYKIIEKKQPVAFWCNPISGHNTLYWYLQNLGQGPELLIRYENEEAVDDSQLPKDRFSAERLKGVDSTLKIQPAELGDSAVYLCACAGTSREQYFGPGTRLTVT.